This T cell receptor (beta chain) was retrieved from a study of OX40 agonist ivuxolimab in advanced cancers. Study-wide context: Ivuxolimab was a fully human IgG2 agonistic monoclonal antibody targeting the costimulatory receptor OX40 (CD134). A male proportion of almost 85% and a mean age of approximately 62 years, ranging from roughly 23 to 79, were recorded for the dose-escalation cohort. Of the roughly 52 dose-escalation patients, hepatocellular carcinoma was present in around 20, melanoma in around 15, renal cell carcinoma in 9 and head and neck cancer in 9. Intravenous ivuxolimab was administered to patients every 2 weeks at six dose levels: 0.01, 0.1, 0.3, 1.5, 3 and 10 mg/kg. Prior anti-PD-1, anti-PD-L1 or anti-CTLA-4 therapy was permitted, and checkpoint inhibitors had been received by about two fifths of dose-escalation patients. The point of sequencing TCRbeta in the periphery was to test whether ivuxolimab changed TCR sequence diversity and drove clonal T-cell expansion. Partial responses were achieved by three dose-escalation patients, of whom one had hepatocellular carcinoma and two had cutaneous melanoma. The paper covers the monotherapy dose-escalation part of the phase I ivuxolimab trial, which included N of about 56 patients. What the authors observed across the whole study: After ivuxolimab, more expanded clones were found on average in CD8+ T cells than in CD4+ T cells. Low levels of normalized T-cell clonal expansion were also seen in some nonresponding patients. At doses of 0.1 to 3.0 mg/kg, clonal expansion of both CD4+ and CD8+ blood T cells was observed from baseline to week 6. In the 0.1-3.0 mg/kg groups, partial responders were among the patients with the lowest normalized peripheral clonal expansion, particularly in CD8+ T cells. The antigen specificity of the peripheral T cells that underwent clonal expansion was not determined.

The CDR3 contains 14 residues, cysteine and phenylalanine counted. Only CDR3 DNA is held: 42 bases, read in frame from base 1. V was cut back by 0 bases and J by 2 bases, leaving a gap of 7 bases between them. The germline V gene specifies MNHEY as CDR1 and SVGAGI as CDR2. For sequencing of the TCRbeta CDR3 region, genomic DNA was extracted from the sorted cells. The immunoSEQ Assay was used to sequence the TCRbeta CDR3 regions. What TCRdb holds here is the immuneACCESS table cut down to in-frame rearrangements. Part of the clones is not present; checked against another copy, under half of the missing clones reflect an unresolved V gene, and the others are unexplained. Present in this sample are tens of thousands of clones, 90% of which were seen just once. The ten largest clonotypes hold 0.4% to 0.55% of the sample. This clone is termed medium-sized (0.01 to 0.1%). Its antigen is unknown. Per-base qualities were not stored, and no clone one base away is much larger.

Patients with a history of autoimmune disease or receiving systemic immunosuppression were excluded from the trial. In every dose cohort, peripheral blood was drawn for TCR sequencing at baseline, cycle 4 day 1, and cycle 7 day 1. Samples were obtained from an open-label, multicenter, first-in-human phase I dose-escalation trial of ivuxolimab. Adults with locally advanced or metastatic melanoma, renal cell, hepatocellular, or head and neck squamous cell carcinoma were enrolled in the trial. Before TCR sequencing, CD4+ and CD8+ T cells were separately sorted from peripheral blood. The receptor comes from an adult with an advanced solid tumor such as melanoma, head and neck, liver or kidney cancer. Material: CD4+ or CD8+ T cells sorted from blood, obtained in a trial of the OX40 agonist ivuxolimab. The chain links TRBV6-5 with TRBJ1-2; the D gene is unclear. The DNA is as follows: TGTGCCAGCAGTTACTCGGGCAGGAACTATGGCTACACCTTC. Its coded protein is CASSYSGRNYGYTF.